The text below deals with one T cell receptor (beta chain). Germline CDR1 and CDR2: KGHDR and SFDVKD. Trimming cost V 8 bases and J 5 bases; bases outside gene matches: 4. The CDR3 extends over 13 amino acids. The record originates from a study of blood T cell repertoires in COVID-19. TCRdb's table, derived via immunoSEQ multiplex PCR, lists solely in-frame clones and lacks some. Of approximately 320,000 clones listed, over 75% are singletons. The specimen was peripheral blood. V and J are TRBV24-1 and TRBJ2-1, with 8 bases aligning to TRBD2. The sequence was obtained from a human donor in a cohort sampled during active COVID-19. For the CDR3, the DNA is TGTGCCACCAACTCGGGGGGGGACAATGAGCAGTTCTTC. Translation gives CATNSGGDNEQFF.